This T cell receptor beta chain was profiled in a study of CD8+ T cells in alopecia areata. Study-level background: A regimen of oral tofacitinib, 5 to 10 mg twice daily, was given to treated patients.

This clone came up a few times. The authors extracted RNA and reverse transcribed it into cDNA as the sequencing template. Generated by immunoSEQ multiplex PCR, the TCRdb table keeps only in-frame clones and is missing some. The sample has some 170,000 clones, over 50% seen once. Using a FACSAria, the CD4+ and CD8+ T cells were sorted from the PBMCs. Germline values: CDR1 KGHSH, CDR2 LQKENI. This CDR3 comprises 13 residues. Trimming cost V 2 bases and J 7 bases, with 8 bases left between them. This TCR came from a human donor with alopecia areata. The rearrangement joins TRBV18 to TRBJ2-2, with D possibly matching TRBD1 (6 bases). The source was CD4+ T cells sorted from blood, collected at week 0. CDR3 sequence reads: CASSPTGNGELFF. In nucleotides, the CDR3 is TGTGCCAGCTCACCAACAGGGAACGGGGAGCTGTTTTTT. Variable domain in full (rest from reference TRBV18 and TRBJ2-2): NAGVMQNPRHLVRRRGQEARLRCSPMKGHSHVYWYRQLPEEGLKFMVYLQKENIIDESGMPKERFSAEFPKEGPSILRIQQVVRGDSAAYFCASSPTGNGELFFGEGSRLTVL.